The 13 T cell receptor beta chains listed next were all sequenced from one sample in a study of T-cell memory formation after mild COVID-19. TCRdb reanalysed the 5' RACE reads using MiXCR and keeps one entry per CDR3 protein. The sample gives around 150,000 distinct CDR3 sequences, roughly 15% of which show up once; 13% to 15% is in the top ten. What was sequenced was PBMCs or a T cell subset sorted from them (not recorded which). Receptors originate from an adult woman who had mild COVID-19 (a few samples of this study predate the infection). Cell type and time point are not known.

This clonotype has only a few counts. The V call is TRBV27, the J call TRBJ2-7; TRBD1 matches at 9 bases. The V segment lost 3 bases and the J segment 4 bases; nucleotides outside the gene matches: 7. From germline, CDR1 is MNHEY and CDR2 SMNVEV (reference sequence). The CDR3 totals 15 residues. The CDR3 nucleotides are TGTGCCAGCAGTTTTGGCACAGGGGGCCTTTACGAGCAGTACTTC. Its translation is CASSFGTGGLYEQYF.

This clonotype was seen only a few times. V gene TRBV20-1 combines with J gene TRBJ2-3; the D gene is possibly TRBD2 (6 bases). This CDR3 spans 15 amino acids. V lost 0 bases and J 2 bases, leaving 12 bases between the germline ends. The germline CDR1 and CDR2 sequences are DFQATT and SNEGSKA (reference sequence). As DNA, the CDR3 is TGCAGTGCTAGAGATCCCCGGGGGATCACAGATACGCAGTATTTT. Translation: CSARDPRGITDTQYF.

This clonotype was found a few times. The genes are TRBV27 and TRBJ2-1; 7 nucleotides line up with TRBD2. CDR3 length: 16 amino acids. The germline V gene encodes CDR1 MNHEY and CDR2 SMNVEV (reference sequence). V was pared by 6 bases and J by 7 bases, with 15 bases of the junction left unmatched. The CDR3 reads CASSPSGGLLMNEQFF. The CDR3 DNA reads as TGTGCCAGCAGCCCCTCGGGGGGACTCCTGATGAATGAGCAGTTCTTC.

This chain joins TRBV20-1 and TRBJ2-5; D may be TRBD1 (6 bases). CDR3 size: 13 residues. Trimming stripped 6 bases from V and 1 base from J, with 12 bases between. Germline lookup yields CDR1 DFQATT and CDR2 SNEGSKA (reference sequence). The CDR3, as DNA: TGCAGTGCCCCGGAAGGGGGCCAAGAGACCCAGTACTTC. Translated, it gives CSAPEGGQETQYF.

This clonotype has a count of ten or more. The genes are TRBV5-6 and TRBJ2-6; 8 bases align to TRBD1. The CDR3 is made up of 18 amino acids. Trimming removed 1 base from V and 0 bases from J; junction bases left unmatched: 6. Germline V gene sequence: CDR1 SGHDT, CDR2 YYEEEE. Written as DNA, the CDR3 is TGTGCCAGCAGCTTGCGGACAGGGATCCCCTCTGGGGCCAACGTCCTGACTTTC. It yields the protein CASSLRTGIPSGANVLTF.

The genes are TRBV7-9 and TRBJ1-3; D is uncertain. The germline V and J ends were trimmed by 5 bases and 7 bases, with 18 bases remaining between them. This CDR3 is built from 15 residues. Germline CDR1 and CDR2: SEHNR and FQNEAQ (reference sequence). The CDR3 DNA follows: TGTGCCAGCAGCCTGCCGCAGGACCCCTTTAACACCATATATTTT. Amino acids: CASSLPQDPFNTIYF. Filled out from reference TRBV7-9 and TRBJ1-3, the complete variable domain reads DTGVSQNPRHKITKRGQNVTFRCDPISEHNRLYWYRQTLGQGPEFLTYFQNEAQLEKSRLLSDRFSAERPKGSFSTLEIQRTEQGDSAMYLCASSLPQDPFNTIYFGEGSWLTVV.

The chain carries TRBV2 and TRBJ2-2; possible D gene TRBD1, 5 bases. CDR3 length: 16 residues. The V end was cut by 11 bases, the J end by 0 bases, with 19 bases between. CDR1 and CDR2 from the germline V gene are SNHLY and FYNNEI. CDR3 residues: CAFQPWEGANTGELFF. CDR3 nucleotides: TGTGCCTTCCAGCCCTGGGAAGGGGCGAACACCGGGGAGCTGTTTTTT.

The sample holds a few counts of this clonotype. The chain joins TRBV7-9 to TRBJ2-7; either TRBD1 or TRBD2 may fit D (5 bases each). Per germline, CDR1 SEHNR and CDR2 FQNEAQ (reference sequence). The CDR3 loop spans 14 amino acids. Trimming took off 5 bases at V and 2 bases at J, with 13 bases between the two ends. The CDR3 nucleotides read TGTGCCAGCAGCGCCAGAGGGGTAACCTACGAGCAGTACTTC. It translates to CASSARGVTYEQYF.

This clonotype was seen at least ten times. The chain has TRBV27 and TRBJ2-3; perhaps TRBD1 as D (5 bases). This CDR3 spans 15 amino acids. The V end was cut by 2 bases, the J end by 4 bases, with 13 bases between. CDR1 is MNHEY and CDR2 is SMNVEV in the germline V gene (reference sequence). The CDR3 is CASSLRQGWADTQYF. Written as DNA, the CDR3 is TGTGCCAGCAGTTTACGGCAGGGTTGGGCAGATACGCAGTATTTT.

The chain has TRBV29-1 and TRBJ1-2; D uncertain. CDR1 is SQVTM, CDR2 ANQGSEA, per germline. The CDR3 is 12 residues long. V was cut by 0 bases and J by 1 base, with 3 bases left in between. CDR3 sequence (DNA): TGCAGCGTTGAAGACAGTAACTATGGCTACACCTTC. Translating gives CSVEDSNYGYTF. Filled out from reference TRBV29-1 and TRBJ1-2, the complete variable domain reads SAVISQKPSRDICQRGTSLTIQCQVDSQVTMMFWYRQQPGQSLTLIATANQGSEATYESGFVIDKFPISRPNLTFSTLTVSNMSPEDSSIYLCSVEDSNYGYTFGSGTRLTVV.

This clonotype was counted ten times or more. This rearrangement joins TRBV2 to TRBJ2-7, with 10 bases matching TRBD1. Germline V CDR1 and CDR2: SNHLY, FYNNEI. This CDR3 is built from 14 residues. Trimming took 5 bases from V and 6 from J; bases not matched to a gene: 7. CDR3 in amino acids: CASSKGTGVSEQYF. The CDR3 region has the DNA TGTGCCAGCAGTAAAGGGACAGGGGTAAGCGAGCAGTACTTC. Full variable domain (remainder filled in from reference TRBV2 and TRBJ2-7): EPEVTQTPSHQVTQMGQEVILRCVPISNHLYFYWYRQILGQKVEFLVSFYNNEISEKSEIFDDQFSVERPDGSNFTLKIRSTKLEDSAMYFCASSKGTGVSEQYFGPGTRLTVT.

This clonotype was seen a few times. The chain has TRBV5-1 and TRBJ1-1; maybe TRBD1 (5 bases). The CDR3 consists of 12 residues. The germline V gene has CDR1 SGHRS and CDR2 YFSETQ. Trimming took 4 bases from V and 6 from J, leaving 10 bases between them. The DNA for the CDR3 is TGCGCCAGCAGCCTGGACACAGCTGAAGCTTTCTTT. Protein: CASSLDTAEAFF.

This clonotype has at least ten counts. J is TRBJ1-5 and V is TRBV15; D is unresolved. This CDR3 is built from 8 residues. In germline, CDR1 is LNHNV, CDR2 YYDKDF (reference sequence). The CDR3 sequence is CSNQPQHF. The CDR3 DNA reads as TGTAGCAATCAGCCCCAGCATTTT.